This TCR beta chain was sequenced during a study of cytomegalovirus exposure and HLA in healthy donors. V shed 1 base and J shed 5 bases, with 12 bases lying between them. Germline loops: CDR1 SGHRS, CDR2 YFSETQ. CDR3 size: 15 residues. Primers for the PCR totalled 60 Vbeta and 13 Jbeta. The table came from immunoSEQ multiplex PCR; TCRdb's copy has only in-frame clones and leaves some out. Of 90,000 to 130,000 clones in the sample, over 60% are singletons; the top ten hold 4% to 5.5%. The receptor's source is a man aged 30-40 years in good health and CMV-seropositive. The chain employs TRBV5-1 and TRBJ2-2, with a weak D call TRBD2 (5 bases). What was sequenced was PBMCs. The CDR3 nucleotides are TGCGCCAGCAGCTTGCAAGGTGGCGGGACCGGGGAGCTGTTTTTT. Amino acids: CASSLQGGGTGELFF.